The present TCR beta chain was sequenced within a study of T cells after yellow fever vaccination. Study-level points and caveats: Clonotypes shared by both compartments, CD4 and CD8, made up a small share.

The table lists this clonotype with a few counts. Antigen unknown. TCRdb used MiXCR to reprocess the 5' RACE reads, holding one entry per CDR3 protein. The data contain 620,000 or so distinct CDR3 sequences, 17% of them singletons. This sequence was found in a man younger than 30 who received the YFV17D yellow fever vaccine. Sequences were derived from PBMCs, sampled 5 days after the first yellow fever vaccination.

The CDR3 nucleotides read TGCAGCGCCGAGAGGGGGAGAGACTACAATGAGCAGTTCTTC. Amino acid sequence: CSAERGRDYNEQFF. This chain joins TRBV29-1 and TRBJ2-1; tentative D call: TRBD1 (6 bases). CDR3 size: 14 residues. Trimming took 7 bases from V and 3 from J, leaving 16 bases between them. Per germline, CDR1 SQVTM and CDR2 ANQGSEA.